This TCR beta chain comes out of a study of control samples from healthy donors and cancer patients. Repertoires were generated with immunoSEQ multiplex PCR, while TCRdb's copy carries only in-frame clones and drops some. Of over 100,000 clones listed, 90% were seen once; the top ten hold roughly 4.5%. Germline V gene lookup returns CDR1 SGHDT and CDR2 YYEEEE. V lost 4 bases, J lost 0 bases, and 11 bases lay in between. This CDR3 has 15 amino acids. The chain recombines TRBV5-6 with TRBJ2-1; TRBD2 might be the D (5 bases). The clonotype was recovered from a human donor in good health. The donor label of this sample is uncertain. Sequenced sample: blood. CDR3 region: CASSPGEGSYNEQFF. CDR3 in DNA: TGTGCCAGCAGCCCCGGGGAAGGCTCCTACAATGAGCAGTTCTTC.